The clone carrying this T cell receptor (beta chain) was recorded a few times. Its antigen is currently unknown. The CDR3 runs to 16 residues. From germline, CDR1 is SGHRS and CDR2 YFSETQ. V was clipped by 1 base and J by 1 base; unmatched bases: 4. Synthesis of TCR cDNA relied on 5'RACE template switching, which attached a universal primer site and UMIs. TCRdb analysed the 5' RACE reads with MiXCR anew, one entry per CDR3 protein. The table has 500,000 to 650,000 distinct CDR3 sequences, more than 9% seen once; the top ten hold more than 13%. This sample was taken from a study of T cells after yellow fever vaccination. Study details: For low cell numbers, libraries were made with SMART-Seq v4 Ultra Low Input. Study-wide findings and caveats: Within FACS-sorted repertoires, abundant clonotypes contaminating from the bulk population could be present. It was a small share of clonotypes that appeared in both CD4 and CD8 compartments.

J is TRBJ2-2 and V is TRBV5-1; 7 bases are a match to TRBD2. Sequences were derived from PBMCs, sampled on the day of the yellow fever booster vaccination. The receptor was isolated from a man aged 25-40 years who received the YFV17D yellow fever vaccine. CDR3 region: CASSLRSSGNTGELFF. Written as DNA, the CDR3 is TGCGCCAGCAGCTTGCGGTCTAGCGGGAACACCGGGGAGCTGTTTTTT.